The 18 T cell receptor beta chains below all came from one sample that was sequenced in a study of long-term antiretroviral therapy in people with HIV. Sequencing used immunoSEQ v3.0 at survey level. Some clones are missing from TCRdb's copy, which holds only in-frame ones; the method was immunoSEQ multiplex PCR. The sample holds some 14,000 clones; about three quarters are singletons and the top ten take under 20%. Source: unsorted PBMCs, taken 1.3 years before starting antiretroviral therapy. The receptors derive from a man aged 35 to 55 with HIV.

The CDR3 loop is CASSQDRANTGELFF. The DNA of the CDR3 is TGTGCCAGCAGCCAGGACAGGGCGAACACCGGGGAGCTGTTTTTT. The J gene is TRBJ2-2, the V gene TRBV2; 8 nucleotides align to TRBD1. V was pared by 6 bases and J by 0 bases, with 3 bases of the junction left unmatched. Germline assignment: CDR1 SNHLY and CDR2 FYNNEI. The CDR3 is 15 residues long.

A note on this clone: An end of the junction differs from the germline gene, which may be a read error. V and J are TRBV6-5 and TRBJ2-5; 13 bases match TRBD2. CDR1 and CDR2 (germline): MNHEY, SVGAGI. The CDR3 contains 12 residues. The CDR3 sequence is CASSTTSGGLHF. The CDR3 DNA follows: TGTGCCAGCAGTACGACTAGCGGGGGGCTTCACTTC.

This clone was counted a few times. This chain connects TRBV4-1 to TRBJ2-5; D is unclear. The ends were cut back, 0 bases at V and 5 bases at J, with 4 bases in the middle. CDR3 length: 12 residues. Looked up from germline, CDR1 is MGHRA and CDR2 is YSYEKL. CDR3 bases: TGCGCCAGCAGCCAAGATAGCGAGACCCAGTACTTC. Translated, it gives CASSQDSETQYF.

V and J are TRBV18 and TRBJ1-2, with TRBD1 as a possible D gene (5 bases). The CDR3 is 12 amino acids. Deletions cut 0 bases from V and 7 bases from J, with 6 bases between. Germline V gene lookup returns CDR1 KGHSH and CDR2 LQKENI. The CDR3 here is CASSPPGPGYTF. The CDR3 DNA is TGTGCCAGCTCACCACCGGGGCCTGGCTACACCTTC.

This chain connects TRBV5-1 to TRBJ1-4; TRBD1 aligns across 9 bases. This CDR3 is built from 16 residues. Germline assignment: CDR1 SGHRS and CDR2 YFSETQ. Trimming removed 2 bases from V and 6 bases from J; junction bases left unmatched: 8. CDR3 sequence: CASSFTGTGLDEKLFF. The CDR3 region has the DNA TGCGCCAGCAGCTTCACAGGGACAGGGTTAGATGAAAAACTGTTTTTT.

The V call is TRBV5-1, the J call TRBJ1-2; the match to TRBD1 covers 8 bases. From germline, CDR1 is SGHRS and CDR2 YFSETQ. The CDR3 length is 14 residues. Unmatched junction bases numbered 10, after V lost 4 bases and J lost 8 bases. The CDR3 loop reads CASSRETGDSGYTF. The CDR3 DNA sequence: TGCGCCAGCAGCCGGGAGACAGGGGATTCGGGCTACACCTTC.

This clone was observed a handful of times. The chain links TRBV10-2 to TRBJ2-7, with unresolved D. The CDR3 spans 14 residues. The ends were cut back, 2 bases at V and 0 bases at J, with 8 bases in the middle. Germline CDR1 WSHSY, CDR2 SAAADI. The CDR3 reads CASSEGRISYEQYF. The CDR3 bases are TGCGCCAGCAGTGAGGGCCGTATCTCCTACGAGCAGTACTTC.

The CDR3 nucleotides read TGTGCCAGCAGGCTTAACCAGGGCACTAATGAAAAACTGTTTTTT. Translated, it gives CASRLNQGTNEKLFF. The V call is TRBV7-8, the J call TRBJ1-4; tentatively, D is TRBD1 (5 bases). In germline, CDR1 is SGHVS, CDR2 FQNEAQ. The CDR3 consists of 15 residues. V was cut by 6 bases and J by 2 bases, with 13 bases left in between. Together with reference TRBV7-8 and TRBJ1-4, the CDR3 gives the full variable domain: GAGVSQSPRYKVAKRGQDVALRCDPISGHVSLFWYQQALGQGPEFLTYFQNEAQLDKSGLPSDRFFAERPEGSVSTLKIQRTQQEDSAVYLCASRLNQGTNEKLFFGSGTQLSVL.

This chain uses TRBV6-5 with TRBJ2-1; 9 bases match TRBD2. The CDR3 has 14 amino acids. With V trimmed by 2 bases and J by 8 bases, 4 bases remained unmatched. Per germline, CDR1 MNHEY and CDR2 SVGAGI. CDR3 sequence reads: CASSYVAGGHEQFF. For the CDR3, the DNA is TGTGCCAGCAGTTACGTGGCGGGGGGGCATGAGCAGTTCTTC.

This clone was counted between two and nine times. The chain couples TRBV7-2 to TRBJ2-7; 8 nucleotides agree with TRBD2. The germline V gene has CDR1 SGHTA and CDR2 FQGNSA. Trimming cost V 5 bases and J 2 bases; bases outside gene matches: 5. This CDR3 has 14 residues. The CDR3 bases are TGTGCCAGCAGCCCACCGGGACTAGCCTACGAGCAGTACTTC. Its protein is CASSPPGLAYEQYF.

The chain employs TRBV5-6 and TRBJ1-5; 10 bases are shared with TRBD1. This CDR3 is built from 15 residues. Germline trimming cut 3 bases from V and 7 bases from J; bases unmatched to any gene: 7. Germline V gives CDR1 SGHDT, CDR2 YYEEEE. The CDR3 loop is CASSYGTGVEQPQHF. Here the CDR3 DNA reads TGTGCCAGCAGCTACGGGACAGGGGTAGAACAGCCCCAGCATTTT.

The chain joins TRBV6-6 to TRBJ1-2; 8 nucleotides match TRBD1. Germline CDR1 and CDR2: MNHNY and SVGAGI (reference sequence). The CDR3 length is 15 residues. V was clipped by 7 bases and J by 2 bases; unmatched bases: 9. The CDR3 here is CASTPWTGRNYGYTF. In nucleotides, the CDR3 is TGTGCCAGCACCCCATGGACAGGGAGGAACTATGGCTACACCTTC.

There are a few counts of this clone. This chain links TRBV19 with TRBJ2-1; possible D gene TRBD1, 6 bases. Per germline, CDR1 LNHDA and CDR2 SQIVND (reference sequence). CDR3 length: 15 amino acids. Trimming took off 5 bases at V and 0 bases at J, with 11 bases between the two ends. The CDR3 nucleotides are TGTGCCAGTAGTGCCCAGGGGAGCTCCTACAATGAGCAGTTCTTC. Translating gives CASSAQGSSYNEQFF.

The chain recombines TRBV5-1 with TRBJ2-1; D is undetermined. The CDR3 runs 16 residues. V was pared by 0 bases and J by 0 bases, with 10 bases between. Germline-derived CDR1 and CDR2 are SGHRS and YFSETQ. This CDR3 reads CASSLVIRSSYNEQFF. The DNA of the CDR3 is TGCGCCAGCAGCTTGGTGATCAGGAGCTCCTACAATGAGCAGTTCTTC.

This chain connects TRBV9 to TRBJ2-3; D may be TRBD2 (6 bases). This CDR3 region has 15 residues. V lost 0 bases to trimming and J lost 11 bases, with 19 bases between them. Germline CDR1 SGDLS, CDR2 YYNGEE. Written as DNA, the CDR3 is TGTGCCAGCAGCGTAGGGGGGGATAGAGGAAAACAGCAGTATTTT. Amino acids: CASSVGGDRGKQQYF.

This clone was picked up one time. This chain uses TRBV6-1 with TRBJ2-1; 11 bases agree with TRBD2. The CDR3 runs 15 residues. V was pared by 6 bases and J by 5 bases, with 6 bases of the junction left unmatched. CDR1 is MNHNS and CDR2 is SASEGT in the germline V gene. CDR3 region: CASRTGTSGNNEQFF. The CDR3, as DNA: TGTGCCAGCAGGACCGGGACTAGCGGAAACAATGAGCAGTTCTTC.

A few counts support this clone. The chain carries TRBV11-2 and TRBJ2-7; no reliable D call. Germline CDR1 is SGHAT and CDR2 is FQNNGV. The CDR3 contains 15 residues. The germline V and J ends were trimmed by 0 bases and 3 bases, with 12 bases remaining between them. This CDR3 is CASSLDWAADYEQYF. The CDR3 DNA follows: TGTGCCAGCAGCTTAGATTGGGCCGCCGACTACGAGCAGTACTTC.

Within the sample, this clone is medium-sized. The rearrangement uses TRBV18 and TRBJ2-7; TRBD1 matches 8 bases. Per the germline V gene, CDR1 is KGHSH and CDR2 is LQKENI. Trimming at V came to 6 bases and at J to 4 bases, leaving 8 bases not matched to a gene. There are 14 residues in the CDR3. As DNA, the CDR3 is TGTGCCAGCTCCTTAGCGACAGGGGAGTACGAGCAGTACTTC. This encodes CASSLATGEYEQYF.